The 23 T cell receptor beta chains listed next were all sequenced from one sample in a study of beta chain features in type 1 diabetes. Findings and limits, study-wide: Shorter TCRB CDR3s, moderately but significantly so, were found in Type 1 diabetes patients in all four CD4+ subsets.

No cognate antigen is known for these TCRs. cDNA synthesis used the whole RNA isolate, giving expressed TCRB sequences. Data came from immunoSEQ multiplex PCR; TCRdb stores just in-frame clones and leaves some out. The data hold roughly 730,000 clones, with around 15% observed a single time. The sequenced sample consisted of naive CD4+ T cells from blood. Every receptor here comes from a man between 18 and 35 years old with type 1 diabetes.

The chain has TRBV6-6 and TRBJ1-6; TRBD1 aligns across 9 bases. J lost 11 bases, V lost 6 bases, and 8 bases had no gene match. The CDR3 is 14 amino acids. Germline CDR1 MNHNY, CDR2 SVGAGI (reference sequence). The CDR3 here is CASRTDRGWAPLHF. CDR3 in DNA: TGTGCCAGCAGAACGGACAGGGGATGGGCACCCCTCCACTTT.

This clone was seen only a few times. Here the CDR3 DNA reads TGTGCCAGCACGCCTGGGCAGGGGATGAACACTGAAGCTTTCTTT. Its translation: CASTPGQGMNTEAFF. This rearrangement joins TRBV6-5 to TRBJ1-1; maybe TRBD1 (6 bases). There are 15 residues in the CDR3. CDR1 is MNHEY and CDR2 is SVGAGI in the germline V gene. Deletions cut 7 bases from V and 0 bases from J, with 15 bases between.

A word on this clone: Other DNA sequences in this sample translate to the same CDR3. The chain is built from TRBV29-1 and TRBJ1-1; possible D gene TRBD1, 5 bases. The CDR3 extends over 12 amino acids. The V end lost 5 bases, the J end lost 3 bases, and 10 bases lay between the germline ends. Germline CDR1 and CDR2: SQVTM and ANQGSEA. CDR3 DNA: TGCAGCGTTCGCCGAGGGGACACTGAAGCTTTCTTT. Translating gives CSVRRGDTEAFF.

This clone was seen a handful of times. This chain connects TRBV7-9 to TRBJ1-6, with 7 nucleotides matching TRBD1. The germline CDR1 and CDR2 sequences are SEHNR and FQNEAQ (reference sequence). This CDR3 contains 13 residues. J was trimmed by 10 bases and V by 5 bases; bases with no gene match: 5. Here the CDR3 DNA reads TGTGCCAGCAGCCGACAGGGCGGCTCACCCCTCCACTTT. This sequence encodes CASSRQGGSPLHF.

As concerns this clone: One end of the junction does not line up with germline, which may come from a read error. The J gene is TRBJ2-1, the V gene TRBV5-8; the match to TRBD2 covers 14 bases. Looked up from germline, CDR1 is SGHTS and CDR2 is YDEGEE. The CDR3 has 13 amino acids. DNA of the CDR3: TGTGCCAGCAGCTCGGGACTAGCGGGGGCCGGGGTCTTC. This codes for CASSSGLAGAGVF.

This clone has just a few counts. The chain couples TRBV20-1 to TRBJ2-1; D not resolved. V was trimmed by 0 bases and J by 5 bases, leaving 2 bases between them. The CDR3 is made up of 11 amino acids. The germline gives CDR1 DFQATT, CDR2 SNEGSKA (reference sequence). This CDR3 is CSAREDNEQFF. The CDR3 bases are TGCAGTGCTAGAGAGGACAATGAGCAGTTCTTC.

The CDR3 DNA sequence: TGCGCCAGCAGCCCACGACTAGCGGGGGCCAGCACAGATACGCAGTATTTT. Protein product: CASSPRLAGASTDTQYF. The chain uses TRBV5-1 and TRBJ2-3; 12 bases fit TRBD2. Germline V gene data show CDR1 as SGHRS and CDR2 as YFSETQ. Trimming cost V 4 bases and J 0 bases; bases outside gene matches: 6. The CDR3 totals 17 residues.

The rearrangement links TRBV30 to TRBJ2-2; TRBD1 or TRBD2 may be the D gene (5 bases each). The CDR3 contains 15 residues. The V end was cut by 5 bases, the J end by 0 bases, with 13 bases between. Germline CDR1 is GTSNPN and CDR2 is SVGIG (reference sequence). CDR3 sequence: CAWGTSNANTGELFF. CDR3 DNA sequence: TGTGCCTGGGGGACCTCAAACGCGAACACCGGGGAGCTGTTTTTT.

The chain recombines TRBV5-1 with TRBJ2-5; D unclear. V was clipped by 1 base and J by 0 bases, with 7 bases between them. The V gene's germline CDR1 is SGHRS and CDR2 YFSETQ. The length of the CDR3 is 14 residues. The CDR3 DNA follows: TGCGCCAGCAGCTTGAGGGCAGACCAAGAGACCCAGTACTTC. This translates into CASSLRADQETQYF.

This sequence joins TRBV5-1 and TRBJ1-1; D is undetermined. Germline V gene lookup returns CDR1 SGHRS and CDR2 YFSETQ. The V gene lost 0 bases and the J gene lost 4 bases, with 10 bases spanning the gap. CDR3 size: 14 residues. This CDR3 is CASSLDQYGTEAFF. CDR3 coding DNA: TGCGCCAGCAGCTTGGACCAGTACGGCACTGAAGCTTTCTTT.

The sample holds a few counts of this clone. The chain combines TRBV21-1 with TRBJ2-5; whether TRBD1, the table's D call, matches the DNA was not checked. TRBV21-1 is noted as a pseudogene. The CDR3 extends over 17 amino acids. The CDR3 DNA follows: TGTGCCAGCAGCCGCCGTAAAGACAGGTGGAGTGGAGAGACCCAGTACTTC. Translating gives CASSRRKDRWSGETQYF.

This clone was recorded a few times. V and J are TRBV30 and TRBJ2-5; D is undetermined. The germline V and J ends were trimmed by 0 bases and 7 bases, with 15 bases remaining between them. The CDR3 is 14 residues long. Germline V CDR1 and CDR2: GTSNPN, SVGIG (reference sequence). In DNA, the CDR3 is TGTGCCTGGAGTGTAACGATGGGTAGAGGGACCCAGTACTTC. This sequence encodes CAWSVTMGRGTQYF.

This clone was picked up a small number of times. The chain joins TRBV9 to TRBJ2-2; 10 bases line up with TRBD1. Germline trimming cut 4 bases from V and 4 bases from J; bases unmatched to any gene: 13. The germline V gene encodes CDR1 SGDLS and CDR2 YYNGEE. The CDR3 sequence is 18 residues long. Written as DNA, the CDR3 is TGTGCCAGCAGCACCCGTCGGGGGACAGGGGTCCTCACCGGGGAGCTGTTTTTT. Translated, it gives CASSTRRGTGVLTGELFF.

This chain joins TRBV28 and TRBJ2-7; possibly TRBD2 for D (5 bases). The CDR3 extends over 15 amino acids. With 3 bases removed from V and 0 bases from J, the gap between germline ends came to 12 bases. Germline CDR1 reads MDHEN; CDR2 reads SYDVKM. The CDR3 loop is CASSFGLLSSYEQYF. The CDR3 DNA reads TGTGCCAGCAGTTTCGGACTCCTGAGCTCCTACGAGCAGTACTTC.

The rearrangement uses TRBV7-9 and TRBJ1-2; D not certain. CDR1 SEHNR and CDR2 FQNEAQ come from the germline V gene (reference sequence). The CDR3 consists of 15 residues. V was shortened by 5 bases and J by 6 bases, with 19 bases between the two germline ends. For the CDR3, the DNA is TGTGCCAGCAGCCCTCGGGTACAGACGAAAAATGGCTACACCTTC. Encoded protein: CASSPRVQTKNGYTF.

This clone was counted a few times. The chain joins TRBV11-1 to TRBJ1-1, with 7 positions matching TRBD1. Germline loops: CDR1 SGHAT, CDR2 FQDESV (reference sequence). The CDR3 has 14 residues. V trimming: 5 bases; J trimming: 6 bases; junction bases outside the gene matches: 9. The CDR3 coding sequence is TGTGCCAGCAGCGCGACACGACAGGGCTCTGAAGCTTTCTTT. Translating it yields CASSATRQGSEAFF.

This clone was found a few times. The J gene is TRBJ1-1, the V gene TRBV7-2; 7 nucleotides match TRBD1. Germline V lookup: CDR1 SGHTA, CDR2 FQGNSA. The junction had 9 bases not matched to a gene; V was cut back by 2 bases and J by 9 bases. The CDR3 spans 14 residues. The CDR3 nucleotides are TGTGCCAGCAGCTTACAGATCCGGGACAGACAAGCTTTCTTT. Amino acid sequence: CASSLQIRDRQAFF.

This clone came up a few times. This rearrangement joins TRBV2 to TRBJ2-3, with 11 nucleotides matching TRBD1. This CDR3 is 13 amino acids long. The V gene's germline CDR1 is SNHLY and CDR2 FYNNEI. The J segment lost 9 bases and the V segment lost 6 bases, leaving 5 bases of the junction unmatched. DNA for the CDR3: TGTGCCAGCAGCGACGGACAGGGGGCGACGCAGTATTTT. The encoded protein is CASSDGQGATQYF.

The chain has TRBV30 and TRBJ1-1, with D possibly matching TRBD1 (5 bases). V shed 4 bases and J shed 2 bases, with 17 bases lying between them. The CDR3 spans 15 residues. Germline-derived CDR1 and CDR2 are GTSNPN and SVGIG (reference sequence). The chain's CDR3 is CAWTLKGRVNTEAFF. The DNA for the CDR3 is TGTGCCTGGACCCTAAAGGGACGGGTTAACACTGAAGCTTTCTTT.

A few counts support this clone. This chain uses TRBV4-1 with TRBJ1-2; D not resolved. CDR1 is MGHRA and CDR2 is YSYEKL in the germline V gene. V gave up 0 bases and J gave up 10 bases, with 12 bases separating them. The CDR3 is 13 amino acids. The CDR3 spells CASSQDLQLPYTF. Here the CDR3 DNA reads TGCGCCAGCAGCCAAGATCTCCAGTTGCCCTACACCTTC.

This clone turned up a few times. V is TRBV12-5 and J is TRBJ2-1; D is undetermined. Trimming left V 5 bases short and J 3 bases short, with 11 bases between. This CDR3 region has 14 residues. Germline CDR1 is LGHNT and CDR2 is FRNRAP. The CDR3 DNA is TGTGCTAGTGGTACTGACACGAACTACAATGAGCAGTTCTTC. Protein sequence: CASGTDTNYNEQFF.

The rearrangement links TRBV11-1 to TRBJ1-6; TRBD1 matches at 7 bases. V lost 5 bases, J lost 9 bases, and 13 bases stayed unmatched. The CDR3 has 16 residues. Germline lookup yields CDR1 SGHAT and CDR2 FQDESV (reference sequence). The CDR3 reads CASSNRQQGSGSPLHF. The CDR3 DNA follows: TGTGCCAGCAGCAACCGTCAACAGGGGAGCGGTTCACCCCTCCACTTT.

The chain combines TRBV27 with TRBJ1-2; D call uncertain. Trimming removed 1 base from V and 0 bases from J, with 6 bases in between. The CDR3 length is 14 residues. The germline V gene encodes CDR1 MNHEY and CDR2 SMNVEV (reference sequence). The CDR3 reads CASSLFAANYGYTF. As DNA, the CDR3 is TGTGCCAGCAGTTTATTTGCCGCTAACTATGGCTACACCTTC.